This is a list of T cell receptor beta chains from one sample in a study of T cell responses to AZD1222 COVID-19 vaccine. Profiled with immunoSEQ multiplex PCR; TCRdb holds only in-frame clones, not every one. This sample has some 80,000 clones, with approximately 90% found just once. The sample here was peripheral blood, taken 28 days after the second AZD1222 dose. All receptors derive from an adult who received the AZD1222 COVID-19 vaccine. Each CDR3 is given with its conserved first and last residue. Fields, in order: D gene, V gene, J gene, clone size, CDR3 protein, CDR3 DNA. A D gene is named only where the DNA matches it firmly. Clone size, where shown, is once, few, many, or a class for clones that have expanded.

>TRBD1|TRBV3-1/TRBV3-2|TRBJ1-1|-
CASSQLGQGNTEAFF
TGTGCCAGCAGCCAATTGGGACAGGGGAACACTGAAGCTTTCTTT
>-|TRBV11-2|TRBJ2-2|-
CASSPLDGIDTGELFF
TGTGCCAGCAGCCCCCTTGACGGGATCGACACCGGGGAGCTGTTTTTT
>-|TRBV7-2|TRBJ1-2|-
CASSPSSGVNYGYTF
TGTGCCAGCAGTCCAAGCTCTGGGGTTAACTATGGCTACACCTTC
>TRBD2|TRBV11-2|TRBJ2-5|-
CASGLAGGFETQYF
TGTGCCAGCGGACTAGCGGGGGGGTTTGAGACCCAGTACTTC
>TRBD1|TRBV24-1|TRBJ2-5|-
CATSDHRTGGGETQYF
TGTGCCACCAGTGATCACCGGACAGGGGGCGGGGAGACCCAGTACTTC
>-|TRBV27|TRBJ1-2|-
CASSPETVGYGYTF
TGTGCCAGCAGTCCCGAGACGGTAGGGTATGGCTACACCTTC
>-|TRBV7-8|TRBJ2-5|-
CASSLVETQYF
TGTGCCAGCAGCTTAGTAGAGACCCAGTACTTC
>TRBD2|TRBV6-5|TRBJ2-3|-
CASSYGLAGADTQYF
TGTGCCAGCAGTTACGGACTAGCGGGAGCAGATACGCAGTATTTT
>-|TRBV11-3|TRBJ2-1|-
CASRPKIGGYNEQFF
TGTGCCAGCAGGCCGAAGATAGGGGGTTACAATGAGCAGTTCTTC
>-|TRBV27|TRBJ2-7|-
CASSPLRGPLYGEQYF
TGTGCCAGCAGTCCGTTAAGGGGCCCCTTGTATGGGGAGCAGTACTTC
>-|TRBV4-2|TRBJ2-6|-
CASSQGDNSGANVLTF
TGTGCCAGCAGCCAAGGCGACAACTCTGGGGCCAACGTCCTGACTTTC
>-|TRBV5-1|TRBJ2-5|-
CASSPAGLGLNQETQYF
TGCGCCAGCAGCCCGGCCGGTTTGGGACTTAATCAAGAGACCCAGTACTTC
>-|TRBV7-3|TRBJ2-1|-
CASSLTVDNEQFF
TGTGCCAGCAGCTTGACTGTCGACAATGAGCAGTTCTTC
>-|TRBV6-1|TRBJ2-1|-
CASSDPQGRDSPRQFF
TGTGCCAGCAGTGACCCACAGGGGAGGGATAGCCCTCGGCAGTTCTTC
>TRBD1|TRBV30|TRBJ1-6|-
CAWSSDRANSPLHF
TGTGCCTGGTCCTCCGACAGGGCCAATTCACCCCTCCACTTT
>TRBD1|TRBV2|TRBJ2-7|-
CASSEGPTGGVYEQYF
TGTGCCAGCAGTGAGGGACCGACAGGGGGAGTCTACGAGCAGTACTTC
>-|TRBV20-1|TRBJ2-1|-
CSASRPRGSTRNEQFF
TGCAGTGCTAGTCGGCCTCGAGGCTCTACACGCAATGAGCAGTTCTTC
>TRBD2|TRBV3-1/TRBV3-2|TRBJ2-7|-
CASSLTSENDYEQYF
TGTGCCAGCAGCCTAACTAGCGAGAACGACTACGAGCAGTACTTC
>-|TRBV5-1|TRBJ2-1|-
CASSLDRDEQFF
TGCGCCAGCAGCTTGGACAGGGATGAGCAGTTCTTC
>TRBD1|TRBV7-8|TRBJ1-5|-
CASSREGRGLRWRPQHF
TGTGCCAGCAGCCGAGAGGGGAGGGGGCTACGGTGGAGGCCCCAGCATTTT
>-|TRBV6-1|TRBJ1-2|-
CASSEEKWSIGGYTF
TGTGCCAGCAGTGAAGAGAAGTGGAGTATAGGTGGCTACACCTTC
>-|TRBV7-2|TRBJ1-1|-
CASSLAGATEAFF
TGTGCCAGCAGCTTAGCAGGAGCCACTGAAGCTTTCTTT
>-|TRBV2|TRBJ2-3|-
CASSGRRSTDTQYF
TGTGCCAGCAGTGGACGAAGATCCACAGATACGCAGTATTTT
>-|TRBV12-3/TRBV12-4|TRBJ2-2|-
CASKMLATGELFF
TGTGCCTCTAAGATGCTGGCCACCGGGGAGCTGTTTTTT
>-|TRBV5-4|TRBJ1-1|-
CASSYPQGTEAFF
TGTGCCAGCAGCTACCCCCAGGGGACTGAAGCTTTCTTT
>-|TRBV4-1|TRBJ2-5|-
CASSQGHSGEETQYF
TGCGCCAGCAGCCAAGGACATAGCGGAGAAGAGACCCAGTACTTC
>TRBD1|TRBV27|TRBJ2-2|-
CASSLIGTEIAGELFF
TGTGCCAGCAGCCTGATCGGGACAGAAATCGCCGGGGAGCTGTTTTTT
>-|TRBV4-1|TRBJ1-1|once
CASSQKRALDGEAFF
TGCGCCAGCAGCCAGAAACGGGCCCTCGACGGTGAAGCTTTCTTT
>-|TRBV2|TRBJ1-1|-
CASRRPSRGWNTEAFF
TGTGCCAGCAGGCGACCATCGAGGGGATGGAACACTGAAGCTTTCTTT
>-|TRBV7-3|TRBJ2-1|-
CASSLMRTANNEQFF
TGTGCCAGCAGCTTAATGAGGACAGCGAACAATGAGCAGTTCTTC
>TRBD1|TRBV4-1|TRBJ1-1|-
CASSQVGQGYTEAFF
TGCGCCAGCAGCCAAGTGGGACAGGGATACACTGAAGCTTTCTTT
>-|TRBV4-2|TRBJ1-6|-
CASSLHGRGDGSPLHF
TGTGCCAGCAGCCTTCACGGACGAGGGGATGGTTCACCCCTCCACTTT
>TRBD2|TRBV7-9|TRBJ2-7|-
CASSLLAGGLEQYF
TGTGCCAGCAGCTTACTAGCGGGAGGGCTTGAGCAGTACTTC
>-|TRBV3-1/TRBV3-2|TRBJ1-6|-
CASSSPPNSPLHF
TGTGCCAGCAGCTCCCCCCCTAATTCACCCCTCCACTTT
>-|TRBV11-3|TRBJ2-2|-
CASSLGANTGELFF
TGTGCCAGCAGCTTAGGGGCGAACACCGGGGAGCTGTTTTTT
>TRBD1|TRBV2|TRBJ1-4|few
CASRGTGGTNEKLFF
TGTGCCAGCAGAGGGACAGGGGGGACTAATGAAAAACTGTTTTTT
>TRBD1|TRBV5-1|TRBJ1-2|-
CASSFRDSYGYTF
TGCGCCAGCAGCTTTAGGGACAGCTATGGCTACACCTTC
>-|TRBV11-2|TRBJ1-4|-
CASSLDLGAREKLFF
TGTGCCAGCAGCTTAGATTTGGGGGCGCGAGAAAAACTGTTTTTT
>TRBD1|TRBV24-1|TRBJ2-5|-
CATSDSDRGRETQYF
TGTGCCACCAGTGACTCCGACAGGGGGAGAGAGACCCAGTACTTC
>-|TRBV7-9|TRBJ2-5|once
CASSPIKETQYF
TGTGCCAGCAGCCCAATCAAAGAGACCCAGTACTTC
>-|TRBV12-3/TRBV12-4|TRBJ2-1|-
CASSKYEQFF
TGTGCCAGCAGTAAATATGAGCAGTTCTTC
>TRBD2|TRBV30|TRBJ2-7|-
CAWSKGLLGRFPYEQYF
TGTGCCTGGAGTAAGGGACTACTGGGCCGGTTTCCCTACGAGCAGTACTTC
>TRBD1|TRBV7-8|TRBJ2-1|-
CASSLSGGDYNEQFF
TGTGCCAGCAGCTTATCAGGGGGTGATTACAATGAGCAGTTCTTC
>TRBD1|TRBV10-1|TRBJ1-4|-
CASSLGDRGKEKLFF
TGCGCCAGCAGTCTAGGGGACAGGGGGAAGGAAAAACTGTTTTTT
>TRBD1|TRBV7-3|TRBJ1-6|-
CASSFPRTGDSPLHF
TGTGCCAGCAGCTTCCCTCGAACAGGGGATTCACCCCTCCACTTT
>-|TRBV5-8|TRBJ1-5|-
CASKFRGNQPQHF
TGTGCCAGCAAATTCAGGGGTAACCAGCCCCAGCATTTT
>-|TRBV10-3|TRBJ1-1|few
CAIGGEGEGTAFF
TGTGCCATCGGTGGCGAGGGTGAAGGAACAGCTTTCTTT
>-|TRBV6-5|TRBJ1-2|-
CASSYDLVGVKGYTF
TGTGCCAGCAGTTACGACCTAGTCGGAGTGAAAGGCTACACCTTC
>-|TRBV2|TRBJ1-2|-
CASSQQGHYGYTF
TGTGCCAGCAGTCAACAGGGCCACTATGGCTACACCTTC
>-|TRBV30|TRBJ2-1|-
CAWSPRGDEQFF
TGTGCCTGGAGTCCCAGAGGCGACGAGCAGTTCTTC
>-|TRBV30|TRBJ2-3|-
CAWTIVGATDTQYF
TGTGCCTGGACCATAGTGGGGGCCACAGATACGCAGTATTTT
>-|TRBV7-3|TRBJ2-1|-
CASSLFRVRSSYNEQFF
TGTGCCAGCAGCTTGTTCAGGGTCCGAAGCTCCTACAATGAGCAGTTCTTC
>-|TRBV19|TRBJ2-7|-
CASSPSSYEQYF
TGTGCCAGTAGTCCGAGCTCCTACGAGCAGTACTTC
>-|TRBV5-4|TRBJ2-7|-
CASSLSGNTREQYF
TGTGCCAGCAGCCTGAGTGGGAATACGAGAGAGCAGTACTTC